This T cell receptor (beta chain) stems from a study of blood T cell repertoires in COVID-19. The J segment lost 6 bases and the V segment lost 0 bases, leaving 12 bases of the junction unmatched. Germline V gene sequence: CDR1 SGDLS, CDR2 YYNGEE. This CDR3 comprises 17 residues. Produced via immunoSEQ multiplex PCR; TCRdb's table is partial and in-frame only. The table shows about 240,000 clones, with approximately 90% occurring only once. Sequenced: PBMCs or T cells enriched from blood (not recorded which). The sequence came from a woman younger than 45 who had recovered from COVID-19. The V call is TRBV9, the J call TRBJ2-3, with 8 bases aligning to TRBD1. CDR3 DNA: TGTGCCAGCAGCGTAGAAGATGCGAACAGGGGGATGGATACGCAGTATTTT. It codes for CASSVEDANRGMDTQYF.